This is a list of T cell receptor beta chains from one sample in a study of graft-versus-host responses after intestinal transplantation. Method: immunoSEQ multiplex PCR; TCRdb's copy keeps in-frame clones and lacks some. The data contain under 75,000 clones, 90% of them singletons. These receptors have no known antigen. Sample: unstimulated CD8+ T cells sorted from spleen or lymph node cells, taken before transplant. Receptors originate from a human donor who was the organ donor for an intestinal transplant. Each CDR3 is given with its conserved first and last residue. Each record gives: CDR3 DNA, CDR3 protein, clone size, J gene, D gene, V gene. A D gene is named only where the DNA matches it firmly. Clone size is given for some rows only: seen once, a few or many times, or a class if the clone is expanded.

TGTGCCAGCAGTTTAACGGGACAGGGGATCGAATCGAGAGCTTTCTTT | CASSLTGQGIESRAFF | NA | TRBJ1-1 | TRBD1 | TRBV27
TGTGCCAGCAGCGTAGGGGGGGTAAGGGGAGAGACCCAGTACTTC | CASSVGGVRGETQYF | NA | TRBJ2-5 | NA | TRBV9
TGTGCCAGCAGGAGAACAGGCGGGGGCTACAATGAGCAGTTCTTC | CASRRTGGGYNEQFF | NA | TRBJ2-1 | TRBD2 | TRBV2
TGTGCCAGCAGGGACAGGGGGGGCAATGAGCAGTTCTTC | CASRDRGGNEQFF | NA | TRBJ2-1 | TRBD1 | TRBV11-2
TGTGCCAGCAGTTTTGGGACATCGAGAACTAATGAAAAACTGTTTTTT | CASSFGTSRTNEKLFF | NA | TRBJ1-4 | NA | TRBV28
TGTGCCAGCAGCCCCGCCGGGGATGAAAAACTGTTTTTT | CASSPAGDEKLFF | NA | TRBJ1-4 | NA | TRBV27
TGCGCCAGCAGCCACCTACTAGCGGAGACCCAAGAGACCCAGTACTTC | CASSHLLAETQETQYF | NA | TRBJ2-5 | TRBD2 | TRBV4-1
TGTGCCAGTAGTATGGTAGGGGTAAACTATGGCTACACCTTC | CASSMVGVNYGYTF | once | TRBJ1-2 | NA | TRBV19
TGTGCCAGCAGCTTTAGCAAGTACACCGGGGAGCTGTTTTTT | CASSFSKYTGELFF | NA | TRBJ2-2 | NA | TRBV6-5
TGTGCCAGCTCACCACCAAATGGGGGGGCCAGCTCCTACAATGAGCAGTTCTTC | CASSPPNGGASSYNEQFF | medium-sized | TRBJ2-1 | NA | TRBV18
TGTGCCAGCAGTTTAGGGACAGGCTACTCGTATGGCTACACCTTC | CASSLGTGYSYGYTF | NA | TRBJ1-2 | TRBD1 | TRBV28
TGCGCCAGCAGCTTTTACCGGACAGGGTGGCAACGAAAACTGTTTTTT | CASSFYRTGWQRKLFF | NA | TRBJ1-4 | TRBD1 | TRBV5-1
TGTGCCAGCAGCTCAGAACACGGGGTTAACACCGGGGAGCTGTTTTTT | CASSSEHGVNTGELFF | NA | TRBJ2-2 | NA | TRBV9
TGTGCCAGCAGTGACTCGGCGGATAGCACAGATACGCAGTATTTT | CASSDSADSTDTQYF | NA | TRBJ2-3 | NA | TRBV6-4
TGTGCCAGCAGCTTAAAAATAGTGCCGGGAAGAGAGACCCAGTACTTC | CASSLKIVPGRETQYF | NA | TRBJ2-5 | NA | TRBV7-6
TGCAGCGTTGAAGCTTGGTCCCAAGCTACAGATACGCAGTATTTT | CSVEAWSQATDTQYF | NA | TRBJ2-3 | NA | TRBV29-1
TGCGCCAGCAGCTTAAGGGGGGGCGATTCAGATACGCAGTATTTT | CASSLRGGDSDTQYF | NA | TRBJ2-3 | NA | TRBV5-1
TGTGCCAGCAGTTACTCGACTAGCAGAGAGACCCAGTACTTC | CASSYSTSRETQYF | NA | TRBJ2-5 | TRBD2 | TRBV6-5
TGTGCCAGCAGCTTGAATGAGCAGTTCTTC | CASSLNEQFF | NA | TRBJ2-1 | NA | TRBV28
TGTGCCAGCAACCTAGCACCAGAGGGTGAAAAACTGTTTTTT | CASNLAPEGEKLFF | NA | TRBJ1-4 | NA | TRBV6-1
TGTGCCAGCAGCCCCGGACAGGGATGGGGCAATCAGCCCCAGCATTTT | CASSPGQGWGNQPQHF | NA | TRBJ1-5 | TRBD1 | TRBV28
TGTGCCAGCAGTCCCGGACAGAGCAATCAGCCCCAGCATTTT | CASSPGQSNQPQHF | NA | TRBJ1-5 | NA | TRBV27